The 8 T cell receptor beta chains presented below share a single source sample, sequenced in a study of cytomegalovirus exposure and HLA in healthy donors. Method: immunoSEQ multiplex PCR; TCRdb's copy keeps in-frame clones and lacks some. This table holds 100,000 to 120,000 clones, 86% found once. The sample comprised PBMCs. All receptors come from a woman younger than 35 in good health and CMV-seropositive.

The chain carries TRBV9 and TRBJ1-6, with D maybe TRBD1 (6 bases). The germline CDR1 and CDR2 sequences are SGDLS and YYNGEE. The length of the CDR3 is 15 residues. The V gene lost 0 bases and the J gene lost 10 bases, with 14 bases spanning the gap. The CDR3 loop is CASSVARTESSPLHF. CDR3 sequence (DNA): TGTGCCAGCAGCGTAGCTCGGACAGAGTCCTCACCCCTCCACTTT.

This chain connects TRBV5-6 to TRBJ1-2; the D is unclear. V lost 4 bases and J 5 bases, leaving 18 bases between the germline ends. The length of the CDR3 is 15 residues. In germline, CDR1 is SGHDT, CDR2 YYEEEE. Here the CDR3 reads CASSPSNPILYGYTF. CDR3 nucleotides: TGTGCCAGCAGCCCTTCGAACCCGATCCTATATGGCTACACCTTC. Supplemented by reference TRBV5-6 and TRBJ1-2, the full variable domain reads DAGVTQSPTHLIKTRGQQVTLRCSPKSGHDTVSWYQQALGQGPQFIFQYYEEEERQRGNFPDRFSGHQFPNYSSELNVNALLLGDSALYLCASSPSNPILYGYTFGSGTRLTVV.

The rearrangement uses TRBV5-8 and TRBJ1-2, with TRBD1 as a possible D gene (6 bases). This CDR3 has 13 residues. The germline CDR1 and CDR2 sequences are SGHTS and YDEGEE. Trimming shortened V by 5 bases and J by 8 bases, and 16 bases separated the two germline ends. In DNA, the CDR3 is TGTGCCAGCAGGGTGGACAGACCGTCGGGCTACACCTTC. Translating it yields CASRVDRPSGYTF. The full variable domain, in which reference TRBV5-8 and TRBJ1-2 provide the parts outside the CDR3, is EAGVTQSPTHLIKTRGQQATLRCSPISGHTSVYWYQQALGLGLQFLLWYDEGEERNRGNFPPRFSGRQFPNYSSELNVNALELEDSALYLCASRVDRPSGYTFGSGTRLTVV.

V is TRBV7-8 and J is TRBJ2-7, with D perhaps matching TRBD1 (6 bases). CDR1 and CDR2 from the germline V gene are SGHVS and FQNEAQ. CDR3 length: 16 amino acids. V lost 5 bases to trimming and J lost 3 bases, with 20 bases between them. CDR3 protein: CASSALEQGVHYEQYF. Here the CDR3 DNA reads TGTGCCAGCAGCGCCCTCGAACAGGGAGTCCACTACGAGCAGTACTTC.

The chain has TRBV7-9 and TRBJ1-5; D might be TRBD1 (6 bases). Germline loops: CDR1 SEHNR, CDR2 FQNEAQ (reference sequence). V lost 5 bases and J lost 4, with 9 bases in between. The CDR3 totals 13 residues. Here the CDR3 DNA reads TGTGCCAGCAGCACTACAGGGAATCAGCCCCAGCATTTT. Translation gives CASSTTGNQPQHF.

CDR3 DNA sequence: TGTGCCAGCAGCTTCCAAGCGGGGTCCAACAATGAGCAGTTCTTC. This codes for CASSFQAGSNNEQFF. This chain connects TRBV7-3 to TRBJ2-1; 7 nucleotides line up with TRBD2. Unmatched junction bases numbered 7, after V lost 3 bases and J lost 5 bases. The CDR3 totals 15 residues. CDR1 SGHTA and CDR2 FQGTGA come from the germline V gene.

In this sample, this clone turned up a few times. The chain combines TRBV28 with TRBJ1-1; D is possibly TRBD1 (5 bases). CDR1 MDHEN and CDR2 SYDVKM come from the germline V gene. The CDR3 is made up of 13 amino acids. The V and J ends lost 1 base and 3 bases respectively, with 6 bases between them. The CDR3 region is CASSLSRDTEAFF. CDR3 sequence (DNA): TGTGCCAGCAGTTTATCCAGGGACACTGAAGCTTTCTTT.

The rearrangement links TRBV7-2 to TRBJ2-7; D gene uncertain. V was clipped by 6 bases and J by 6 bases, with 12 bases between them. The length of the CDR3 is 12 residues. CDR1 SGHTA and CDR2 FQGNSA come from the germline V gene. The CDR3 loop reads CASSHEVGEQYF. Written as DNA, the CDR3 is TGTGCCAGCAGTCATGAGGTTGGCGAGCAGTACTTC.